Listed below are T cell receptor beta chains from one sample, sequenced in a study of T cell responses to AZD1222 COVID-19 vaccine. Sequencing was performed with immunoSEQ multiplex PCR; in TCRdb, only in-frame clones are kept and a portion is missing. The sample records about 89,000 clones, approximately 91% being singletons. The sample was peripheral blood, taken 28 days after the second AZD1222 dose. The receptors shown here come from an adult who received the AZD1222 COVID-19 vaccine. The CDR3 runs from the conserved cysteine through the conserved F or W.

cdr3_aa: CASRGQGAVGEKLFF
v_call: TRBV2
j_call: TRBJ1-4

cdr3_aa: CASSFRIGVIDGYTF
v_call: TRBV7-2
j_call: TRBJ1-2

cdr3_aa: CASSQGAGFSYEQYF
v_call: TRBV4-3
j_call: TRBJ2-7

cdr3_aa: CATKTGANTGELFF
v_call: TRBV28
j_call: TRBJ2-2

cdr3_aa: CSASRDSPLHF
v_call: TRBV20-1
j_call: TRBJ1-6

cdr3_aa: CASSPGILTGELFF
v_call: TRBV18
j_call: TRBJ2-2

cdr3_aa: CASSVSGMSYEQYF
v_call: TRBV9
j_call: TRBJ2-7

cdr3_aa: CASSLGTSGGTNTGELFF
v_call: TRBV7-6
j_call: TRBJ2-2

cdr3_aa: CSASVPSGAFF
v_call: TRBV20-1
j_call: TRBJ1-1

cdr3_aa: CAWSRLQGISGYTF
v_call: TRBV30
j_call: TRBJ1-2

cdr3_aa: CASTGQINSPLHF
v_call: TRBV27
j_call: TRBJ1-6

cdr3_aa: CASFENYGYTF
v_call: TRBV6-5
j_call: TRBJ1-2

cdr3_aa: CASSSFMGRSNEKLFF
v_call: TRBV6-2/TRBV6-3
j_call: TRBJ1-4

cdr3_aa: CASSAISGSGGYTF
v_call: TRBV7-8
j_call: TRBJ1-2

cdr3_aa: CASSLGWTADTEAFF
v_call: TRBV5-1
j_call: TRBJ1-1

cdr3_aa: CASSPKAGTSFYGYTF
v_call: TRBV7-6
j_call: TRBJ1-2

cdr3_aa: CSVDGSTDTQYF
v_call: TRBV29-1
j_call: TRBJ2-3

cdr3_aa: CASSYAGTGSYGYTF
v_call: TRBV7-3
j_call: TRBJ1-2

cdr3_aa: CASSLQVGTTEAFF
v_call: TRBV19
j_call: TRBJ1-1

cdr3_aa: CASSTVGTSSEAFF
v_call: TRBV19
j_call: TRBJ1-1

cdr3_aa: CARGSRREKLFF
v_call: TRBV7-3
j_call: TRBJ1-4

cdr3_aa: CATSRGNEKLFF
v_call: TRBV24-1
j_call: TRBJ1-4

cdr3_aa: CASSRRLQLAKNIQYF
v_call: TRBV28
j_call: TRBJ2-4

cdr3_aa: CASSNTGTNQPQHF
v_call: TRBV27
j_call: TRBJ1-5

cdr3_aa: CATSRDGTEYNEQFF
v_call: TRBV15
j_call: TRBJ2-1

cdr3_aa: CASTTGTGKETQYF
v_call: TRBV28
j_call: TRBJ2-5

cdr3_aa: CASSFRDRGSVF
v_call: TRBV19
j_call: TRBJ1-2

cdr3_aa: CASSEDASRNAGTQYF
v_call: TRBV2
j_call: TRBJ2-5

cdr3_aa: CASSPGQGFAEAFF
v_call: TRBV18
j_call: TRBJ1-1

cdr3_aa: CASSLIPGARNTEAFF
v_call: TRBV7-3
j_call: TRBJ1-1

cdr3_aa: CASSRHGKEGFF
v_call: TRBV6-4
j_call: TRBJ1-1

cdr3_aa: CASSLTPPGGYTEAFF
v_call: TRBV6-2/TRBV6-3
j_call: TRBJ1-1

cdr3_aa: CASSWVRGGYGYTF
v_call: TRBV5-8
j_call: TRBJ1-2

cdr3_aa: CASSLGASRGNSPLHF
v_call: TRBV27
j_call: TRBJ1-6

cdr3_aa: CATSGGPGTANYGYTF
v_call: TRBV24-1
j_call: TRBJ1-2

cdr3_aa: CASSQEGRRISEAFF
v_call: TRBV4-1
j_call: TRBJ1-1